This T cell receptor (beta chain) is drawn from a study of CD8 T cells in Susac syndrome (dated by TCRdb to about 2019). Notes on the research overall: Whether CD8+ T cell activation and differentiation in Susac syndrome was antigen driven was tested using repertoire sequencing. The study compared CD8+ T cell repertoire clonality among roughly eleven healthy donors, approximately 14 Susac syndrome patients and some 16 multiple sclerosis patients. Findings and caveats that apply to the study as a whole: The study acknowledged that relatively few individuals were included in the TCR sequencing and HLA analysis.

Peripheral blood CD8+ and CD4+ T cells from healthy donors, Susac syndrome patients and multiple sclerosis patients were profiled using high-throughput TCR beta sequencing. The healthy donors served as controls matched for age and sex. Bulk CD8+ and CD4+ T cells were purified by magnetic negative isolation, whereas CD8+ TEMRA cells were enriched by FACS. Blood was collected in EDTA tubes and processed within 24 hours, with PBMCs isolated through density gradient centrifugation. PBMCs intended for TCR sequencing were cryopreserved in liquid nitrogen and thawed later in a water bath at 37 degrees C. The sorted or isolated CD4+, CD8+ and CD8+ TEMRA cells reached a purity of at least 90%. RNA was extracted using the RNeasy kit, and about 0.5 to 1 ug of the RNA was reverse transcribed with random hexamers. The immunoSEQ multiplex PCR assay, which covers 54 Vbeta and 13 Jbeta segments, was used to amplify TCR beta CDR3 regions. Bias from PCR amplification was corrected by using a synthetic template baseline for primer optimization and for computational correction. As for the original processing: Reads were assigned to V, D and J genes according to IMGT and analyzed in immunoSEQ Analyzer, with only productive sequences retained. Clonality was calculated as one minus the Shannon entropy normalized by log2 of the number of productive unique sequences. Public and private clones were assessed among the 100 most prevalent clones of each patient and control. A clone was defined as Susac-specific if it was absent from the healthy and MS cohorts, from some 1,100 published viral clones and from other ImmuneACCESS disease sequences. TCRdb reworked the public reads: Q25 trimming with fastp, MiXCR clone assembly, productive beta chains retained. Rows are unified per CDR3 protein, each entry keeping the most common DNA and genes. These V and J calls originate from TCRdb's pipeline instead of the authors' own analysis. The sample includes about 20,000 distinct CDR3 sequences, with 93% observed a single time. Of the sample, roughly 0.28% falls within the top ten clones.

CDR1 and CDR2 are drawn from the germline V gene (reference sequence): LGHDT, YNNKEL. V is pruned by 4 bases and J by 8 bases, leaving 6 bases of the junction without a gene match. The CDR3 spans 13 residues, from the cysteine through the phenylalanine. Of the read, only the CDR3 DNA is kept; its 39 bases are in frame from base 1. To note about this clonotype: Which antigen it targets is not known. No per-base quality is available; no much larger clone lies one base away.

The sequence came from a human donor in good health. Sequencing was done on a sample of CD8+ T cells from PBMCs. The chain joins TRBV3-1 to TRBJ1-2, and 8 junction bases match TRBD1. The CDR3 protein: CASSPGGRVGYTF. The DNA sequence reads TGTGCCAGCAGCCCAGGGGGCAGGGTCGGCTACACCTTC.